The clone carrying this T cell receptor (beta chain) has at least ten counts. Its antigen is undetermined. This specimen comes from a study of regulatory T cells in long-lasting Graves disease. The time point is: newly diagnosed GD, antithyroid drugs for less than 3 months. After RNA was extracted from PBMCs, the TCR library was made from it. Under American Thyroid Association guidelines, Graves' disease was diagnosed. The germline V gene has CDR1 SGHRS and CDR2 YFSETQ. The length of the CDR3 is 13 residues. V lost 5 bases to trimming and J lost 3 bases; unmatched junction nucleotides: 2. With iRepertoire HTBI primers and Arm-PCR of CDR3 regions, TCR beta libraries were built. A single record per CDR3 protein comes from TCRdb applying MiXCR to the multiplex PCR reads. Of 400,000 to 500,000 distinct CDR3 sequences in the sample, roughly 15% were seen once. Whole-study results and caveats: Patients whose Graves' disease persisted exhibited lower TCR diversity than those newly diagnosed.

This sample also appeared in a second study, on T cells in Graves' hyperthyroidism and ophthalmopathy. This second report adds: Diagnoses were established using clinical symptoms, serum thyroxine and TRAb, thyroid ultrasound and orbital computed tomography.

This chain joins TRBV5-1 and TRBJ2-7; TRBD2 agrees at 10 bases. This specimen was peripheral blood mononuclear cells (PBMCs), taken at new diagnosis, from a patient treated with antithyroid drugs. The clonotype comes from a woman aged 18-30 years with Graves disease. CDR3: CASRGTSVYEQYF. Here the CDR3 DNA reads TGCGCCAGCAGGGGGACTAGCGTCTACGAGCAGTACTTC.